This T cell receptor beta chain was obtained from a study of blood T cell repertoires in COVID-19. Grouping used clinical history reported by participants in a survey and questionnaire. From germline, CDR1 is LNHDA and CDR2 SQIVND (reference sequence). CDR3 length: 17 amino acids. The germline V and J ends were trimmed by 5 bases and 3 bases, with 20 bases remaining between them. Clones were sequenced by immunoSEQ multiplex PCR, and TCRdb holds only the in-frame ones, with some missing. The data show 140,000 to 150,000 clones, roughly 88% seen once. The rearrangement joins TRBV19 to TRBJ1-3; a possible D gene is TRBD1 (5 bases). This receptor was identified in a man between 45 and 60 years old who had recovered from COVID-19. Sequencing input: PBMCs or T cells enriched from blood (not recorded which). The CDR3, as DNA: TGTGCCAGTAGTCCGCGGGGAAGAGGGGTCGATGGAAACACCATATATTTT. Its protein is CASSPRGRGVDGNTIYF.